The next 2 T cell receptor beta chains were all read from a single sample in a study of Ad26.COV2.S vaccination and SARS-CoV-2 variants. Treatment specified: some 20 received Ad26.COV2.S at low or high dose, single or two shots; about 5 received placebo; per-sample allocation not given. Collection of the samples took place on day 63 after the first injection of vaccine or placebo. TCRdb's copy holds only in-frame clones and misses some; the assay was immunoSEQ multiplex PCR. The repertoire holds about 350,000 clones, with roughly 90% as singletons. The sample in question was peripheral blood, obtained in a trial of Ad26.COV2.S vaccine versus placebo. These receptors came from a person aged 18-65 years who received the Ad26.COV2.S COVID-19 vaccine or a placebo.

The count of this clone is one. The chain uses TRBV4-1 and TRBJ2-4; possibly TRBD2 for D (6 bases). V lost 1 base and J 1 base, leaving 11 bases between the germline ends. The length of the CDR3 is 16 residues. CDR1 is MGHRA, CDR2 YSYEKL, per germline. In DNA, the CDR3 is TGCGCCAGCAGCCAAGGGGCGAGCGGGGCCAAAAACATTCAGTACTTC. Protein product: CASSQGASGAKNIQYF.

CDR3 nucleotides: TGTGCCAGCAGTTTACTAGCCCCCCGCGAGCAGTACTTC. It codes for CASSLLAPREQYF. The rearrangement uses TRBV6-2 or TRBV6-3 and TRBJ2-7; a weak D match, TRBD2 (6 bases). CDR3 size: 13 residues. Per the germline V gene, CDR1 is MNHEY and CDR2 is SVGEGT. V was pared by 4 bases and J by 6 bases, with 13 bases between.